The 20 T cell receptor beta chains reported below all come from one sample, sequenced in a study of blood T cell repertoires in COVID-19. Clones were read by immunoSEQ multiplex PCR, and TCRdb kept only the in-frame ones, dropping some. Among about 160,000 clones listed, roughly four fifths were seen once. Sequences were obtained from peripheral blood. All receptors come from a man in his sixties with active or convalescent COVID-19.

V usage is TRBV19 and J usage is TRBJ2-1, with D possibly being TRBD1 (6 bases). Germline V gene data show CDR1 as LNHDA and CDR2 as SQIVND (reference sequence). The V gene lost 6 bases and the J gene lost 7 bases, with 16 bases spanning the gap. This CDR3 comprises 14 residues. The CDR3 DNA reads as TGTGCCAGTAGACAGGGACCGGTTGGTAATGAGCAGTTCTTC. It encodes CASRQGPVGNEQFF.

CDR3 residues: CASSLMAGGYNEQFF. Here the CDR3 DNA reads TGTGCCAGCAGTTTAATGGCGGGAGGGTACAATGAGCAGTTCTTC. The gene calls are TRBV28 and TRBJ2-1; 9 bases fit TRBD2. CDR1 and CDR2 from the germline V gene are MDHEN and SYDVKM. V lost 2 bases, J lost 4 bases, and 3 bases stayed unmatched. The CDR3 spans 15 residues.

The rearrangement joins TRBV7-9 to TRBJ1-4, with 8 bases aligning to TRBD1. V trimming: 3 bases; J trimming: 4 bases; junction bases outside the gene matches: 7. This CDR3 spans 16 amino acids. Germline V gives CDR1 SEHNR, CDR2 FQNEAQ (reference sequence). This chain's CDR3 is CASSFNTGGINEKLFF. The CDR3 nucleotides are TGTGCCAGCAGCTTCAATACAGGGGGGATTAATGAAAAACTGTTTTTT.

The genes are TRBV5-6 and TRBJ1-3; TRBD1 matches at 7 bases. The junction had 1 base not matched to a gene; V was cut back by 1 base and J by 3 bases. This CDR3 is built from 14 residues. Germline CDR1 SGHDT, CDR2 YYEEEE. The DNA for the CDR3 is TGTGCCAGCAGCTTGTCAGGGGGTGGAAACACCATATATTTT. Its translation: CASSLSGGGNTIYF.

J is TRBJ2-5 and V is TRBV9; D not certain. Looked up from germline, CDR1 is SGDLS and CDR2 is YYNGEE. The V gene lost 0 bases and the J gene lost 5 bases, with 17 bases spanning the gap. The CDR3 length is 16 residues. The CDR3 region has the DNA TGTGCCAGCAGCGTAGCGGTCGGAGTAACGCCGGAGACCCAGTACTTC. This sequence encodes CASSVAVGVTPETQYF.

The CDR3 spells CASSDTGYTEAFF. CDR3 nucleotides: TGTGCCAGCAGTGATACAGGTTACACTGAAGCTTTCTTT. This chain joins TRBV6-1 and TRBJ1-1, with D tentatively TRBD1 (5 bases). Germline CDR1 and CDR2: MNHNS and SASEGT. V was trimmed by 3 bases and J by 3 bases, leaving 8 bases between them. CDR3 size: 13 residues.

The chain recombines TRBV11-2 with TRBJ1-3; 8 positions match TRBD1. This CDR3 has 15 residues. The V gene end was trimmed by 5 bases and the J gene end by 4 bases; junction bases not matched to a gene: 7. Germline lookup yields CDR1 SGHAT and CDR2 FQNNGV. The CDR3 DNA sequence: TGTGCCAGCAGCATCCGGACAGGGTTGGGAAACACCATATATTTT. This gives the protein CASSIRTGLGNTIYF.

This chain's CDR3 is CASSLAGQGAPYEQYF. The DNA for the CDR3 is TGTGCCAGCAGCTTAGCGGGGCAGGGGGCCCCCTACGAGCAGTACTTC. The V gene is TRBV7-6, the J gene TRBJ2-7; 8 bases are a match to TRBD1. Germline V gene sequence: CDR1 SGHVS, CDR2 FNYEAQ. This CDR3 is 16 amino acids long. Germline trimming cut 0 bases from V and 2 bases from J; bases unmatched to any gene: 6.

This CDR3 reads CASSFPQGASNTEAFF. DNA of the CDR3: TGTGCCAGCAGCTTTCCCCAGGGGGCGAGTAACACTGAAGCTTTCTTT. The rearrangement joins TRBV11-2 to TRBJ1-1; 8 nucleotides agree with TRBD1. The germline CDR1 and CDR2 sequences are SGHAT and FQNNGV. CDR3 size: 16 residues. Trimming at V came to 3 bases and at J to 2 bases, leaving 8 bases not matched to a gene.

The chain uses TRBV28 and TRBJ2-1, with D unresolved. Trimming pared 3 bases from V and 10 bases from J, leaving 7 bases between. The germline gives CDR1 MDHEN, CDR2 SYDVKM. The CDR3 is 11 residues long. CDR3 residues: CASSLRYEQFF. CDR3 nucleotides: TGTGCCAGCAGTTTGCGTTACGAGCAGTTCTTC.

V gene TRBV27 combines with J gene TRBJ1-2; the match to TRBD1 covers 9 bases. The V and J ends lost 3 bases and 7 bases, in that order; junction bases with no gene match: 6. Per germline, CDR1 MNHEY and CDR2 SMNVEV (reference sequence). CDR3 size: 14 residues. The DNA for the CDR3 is TGTGCCAGCAGTTTCGGACAGGGGCAGGTTGGCTACACCTTC. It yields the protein CASSFGQGQVGYTF.

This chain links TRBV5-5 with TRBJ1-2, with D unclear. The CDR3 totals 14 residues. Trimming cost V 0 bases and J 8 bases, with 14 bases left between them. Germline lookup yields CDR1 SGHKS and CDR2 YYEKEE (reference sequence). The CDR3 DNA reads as TGTGCCAGCAGCTTGGTTGGGCTTAATGGAGGCTACACCTTC. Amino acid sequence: CASSLVGLNGGYTF.

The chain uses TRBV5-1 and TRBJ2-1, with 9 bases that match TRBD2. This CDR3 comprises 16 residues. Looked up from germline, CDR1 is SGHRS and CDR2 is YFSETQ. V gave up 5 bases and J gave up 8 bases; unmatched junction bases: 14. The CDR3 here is CASSLMLAGEGYEQFF. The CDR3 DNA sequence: TGCGCCAGCAGTTTGATGTTAGCGGGAGAGGGCTATGAGCAGTTCTTC.

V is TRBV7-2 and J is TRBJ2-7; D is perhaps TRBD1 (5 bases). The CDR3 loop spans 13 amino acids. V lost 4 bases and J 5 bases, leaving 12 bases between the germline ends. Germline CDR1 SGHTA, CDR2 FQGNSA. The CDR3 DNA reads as TGTGCCAGCAGCTCCAGGGCCCGGGACGAGCAGTACTTC. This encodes CASSSRARDEQYF.

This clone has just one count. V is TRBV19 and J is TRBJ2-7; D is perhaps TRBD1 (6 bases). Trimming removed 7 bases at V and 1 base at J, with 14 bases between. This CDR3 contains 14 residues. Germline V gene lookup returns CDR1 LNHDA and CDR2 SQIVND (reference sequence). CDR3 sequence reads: CASTEKQGSYEQYF. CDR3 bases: TGTGCCAGTACCGAAAAACAGGGATCCTACGAGCAGTACTTC.

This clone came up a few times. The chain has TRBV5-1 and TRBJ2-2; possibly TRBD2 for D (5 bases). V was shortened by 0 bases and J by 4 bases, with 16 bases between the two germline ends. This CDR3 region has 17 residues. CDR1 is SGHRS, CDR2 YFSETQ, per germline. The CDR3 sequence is CASSLGGPAEGTGELFF. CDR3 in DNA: TGCGCCAGCAGCTTGGGCGGTCCAGCCGAGGGCACCGGGGAGCTGTTTTTT.

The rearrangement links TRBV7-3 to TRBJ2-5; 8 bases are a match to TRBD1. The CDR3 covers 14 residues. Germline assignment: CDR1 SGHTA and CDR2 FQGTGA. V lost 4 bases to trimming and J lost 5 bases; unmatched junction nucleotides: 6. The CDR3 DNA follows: TGTGCCAGCAGCTATCAGGGGGCGGGCGAGACCCAGTACTTC. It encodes CASSYQGAGETQYF.

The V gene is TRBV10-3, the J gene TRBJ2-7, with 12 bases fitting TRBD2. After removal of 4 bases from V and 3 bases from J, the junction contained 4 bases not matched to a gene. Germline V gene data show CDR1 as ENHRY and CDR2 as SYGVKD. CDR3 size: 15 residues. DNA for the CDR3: TGTGCCATCAGTGGGACTAGCGGGACCCTCTACGAGCAGTACTTC. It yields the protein CAISGTSGTLYEQYF.

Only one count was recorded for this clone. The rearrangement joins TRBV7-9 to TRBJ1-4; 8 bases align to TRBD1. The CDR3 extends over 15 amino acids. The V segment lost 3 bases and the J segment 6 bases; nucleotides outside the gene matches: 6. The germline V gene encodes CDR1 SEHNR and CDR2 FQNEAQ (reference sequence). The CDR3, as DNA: TGTGCCAGCAGCTTGACAGGGGACGATTATGAAAAACTGTTTTTT. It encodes CASSLTGDDYEKLFF.

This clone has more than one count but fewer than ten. Here the CDR3 reads CASRSGYRGPNEKLFF. The CDR3 DNA reads as TGTGCCAGCAGGTCAGGCTACAGGGGTCCTAATGAAAAACTGTTTTTT. The chain carries TRBV7-6 and TRBJ1-4; TRBD1 matches 7 bases. The CDR3 covers 16 residues. V trimming: 6 bases; J trimming: 3 bases; junction bases outside the gene matches: 10. The germline gives CDR1 SGHVS, CDR2 FNYEAQ.